This T cell receptor beta chain was recorded in a study of blood T cell repertoires in COVID-19. In germline, CDR1 is SGHTA, CDR2 FQGTGA. Trimming pared 5 bases from V and 10 bases from J, leaving 15 bases between. The CDR3 is 13 residues long. Original processing methods: Nucleated cell number was recorded as an estimate derived from reference gene primer amplification. Libraries were prepared by immunoSEQ multiplex PCR; TCRdb keeps only in-frame clonotypes and omits some of them. The V and J calls and the clone size are those of that table, but D and trimming were determined from the DNA. The table includes some 150,000 clones, 75% to 85% detected once.

The sequenced sample was peripheral blood. The V gene is TRBV7-3, the J gene TRBJ2-1; the D gene is possibly TRBD1 (6 bases). The clonotype originates from a woman aged 60 to 75 with COVID-19, enrolled during active disease. The CDR3 sequence is CASSPGRGQEQFF. Written as DNA, the CDR3 is TGTGCCAGCAGCCCTGGCAGGGGTCAGGAGCAGTTCTTC.